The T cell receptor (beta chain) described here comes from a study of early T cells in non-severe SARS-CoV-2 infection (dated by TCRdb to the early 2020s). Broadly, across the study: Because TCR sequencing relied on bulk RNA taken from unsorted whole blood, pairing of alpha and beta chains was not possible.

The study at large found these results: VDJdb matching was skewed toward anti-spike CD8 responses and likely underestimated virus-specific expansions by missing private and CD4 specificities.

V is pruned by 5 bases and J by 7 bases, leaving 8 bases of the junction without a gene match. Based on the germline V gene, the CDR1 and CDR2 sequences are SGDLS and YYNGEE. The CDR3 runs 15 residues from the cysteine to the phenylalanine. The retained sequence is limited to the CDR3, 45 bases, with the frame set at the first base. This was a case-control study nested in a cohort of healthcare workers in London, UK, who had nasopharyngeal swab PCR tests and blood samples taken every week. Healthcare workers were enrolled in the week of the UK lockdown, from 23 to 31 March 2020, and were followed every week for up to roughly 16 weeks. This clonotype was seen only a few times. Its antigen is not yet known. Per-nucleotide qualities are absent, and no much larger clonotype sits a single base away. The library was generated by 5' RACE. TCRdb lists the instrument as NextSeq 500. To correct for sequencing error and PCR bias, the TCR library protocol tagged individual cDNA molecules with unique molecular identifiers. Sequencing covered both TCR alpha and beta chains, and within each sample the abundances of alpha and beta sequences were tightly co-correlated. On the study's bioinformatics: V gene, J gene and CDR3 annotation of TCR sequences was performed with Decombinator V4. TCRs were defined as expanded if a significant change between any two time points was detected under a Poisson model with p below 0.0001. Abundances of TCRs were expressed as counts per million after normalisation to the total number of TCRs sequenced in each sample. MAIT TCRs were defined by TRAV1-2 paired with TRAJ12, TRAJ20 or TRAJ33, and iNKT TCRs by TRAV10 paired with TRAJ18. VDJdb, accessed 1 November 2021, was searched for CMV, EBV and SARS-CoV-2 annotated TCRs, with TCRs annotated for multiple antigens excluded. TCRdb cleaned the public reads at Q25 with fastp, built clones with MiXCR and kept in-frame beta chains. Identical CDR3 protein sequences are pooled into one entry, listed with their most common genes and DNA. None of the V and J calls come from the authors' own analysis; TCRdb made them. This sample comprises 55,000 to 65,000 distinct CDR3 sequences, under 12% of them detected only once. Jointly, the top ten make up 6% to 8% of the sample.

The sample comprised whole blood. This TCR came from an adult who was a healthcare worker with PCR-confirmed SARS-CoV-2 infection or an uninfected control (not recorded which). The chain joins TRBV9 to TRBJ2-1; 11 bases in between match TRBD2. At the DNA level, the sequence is TGTGCCAGCAGTCTTCTAGCGGGAGGAGGTAATGAGCAGTTCTTC. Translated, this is CASSLLAGGGNEQFF.